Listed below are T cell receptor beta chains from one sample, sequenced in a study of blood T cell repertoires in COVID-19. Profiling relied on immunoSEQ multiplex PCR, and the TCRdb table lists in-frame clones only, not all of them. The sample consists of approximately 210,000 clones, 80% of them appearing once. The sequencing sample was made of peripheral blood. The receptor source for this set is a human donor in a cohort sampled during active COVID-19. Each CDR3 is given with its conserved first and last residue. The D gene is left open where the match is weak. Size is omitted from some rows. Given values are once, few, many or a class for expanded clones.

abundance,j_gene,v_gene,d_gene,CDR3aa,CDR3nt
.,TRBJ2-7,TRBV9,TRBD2,CASSPSSGSNEQYF,TGTGCCAGCAGCCCGAGTAGCGGGTCCAACGAGCAGTACTTC
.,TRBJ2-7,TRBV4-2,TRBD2,CASSLLLGSGRVEQYF,TGTGCCAGCAGCCTACTCCTGGGTAGCGGGAGAGTGGAGCAGTACTTC
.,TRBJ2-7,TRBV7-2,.,CASSLASDSYEQYF,TGTGCCAGCAGCTTAGCTAGCGACTCCTACGAGCAGTACTTC
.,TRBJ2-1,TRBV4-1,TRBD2,CASSQIGREKRNNEQFF,TGCGCCAGCAGCCAGATCGGGCGGGAGAAGAGGAACAATGAGCAGTTCTTC
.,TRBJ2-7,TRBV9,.,CASSAAQGYEQYF,TGTGCCAGCAGCGCAGCCCAGGGCTACGAGCAGTACTTC
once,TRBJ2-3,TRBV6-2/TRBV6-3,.,CASSPSIDITNTQYF,TGTGCCAGCAGCCCCAGTATCGACATCACGAATACGCAGTATTTT
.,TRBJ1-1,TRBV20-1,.,CSARVEGAFF,TGCAGTGCTAGAGTAGAGGGAGCTTTCTTT
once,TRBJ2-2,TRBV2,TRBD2,CASKGTSDTGELFF,TGTGCCAGCAAGGGGACTAGCGACACCGGGGAGCTGTTTTTT
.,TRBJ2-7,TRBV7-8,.,CASSLWRTVYEQYF,TGTGCCAGCAGCTTATGGAGAACCGTCTACGAGCAGTACTTC
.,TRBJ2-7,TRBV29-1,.,CSVEVGGRTYEQYF,TGCAGCGTTGAAGTGGGAGGCCGAACCTACGAGCAGTACTTC
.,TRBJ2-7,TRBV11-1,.,CASSLDSFYEQYF,TGTGCCAGCAGCTTGGACAGCTTTTACGAGCAGTACTTC
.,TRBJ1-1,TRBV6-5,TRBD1,CASSRTGAITEAFF,TGTGCCAGCAGTAGGACAGGGGCGATCACTGAAGCTTTCTTT
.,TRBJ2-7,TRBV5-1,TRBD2,CASSRGLAGAILFLEQYF,TGCGCCAGCAGCCGAGGACTAGCGGGAGCTATACTGTTTTTGGAGCAGTACTTC
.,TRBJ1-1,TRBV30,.,CAWSVGATTEAFF,TGTGCCTGGAGTGTAGGGGCCACCACTGAAGCTTTCTTT
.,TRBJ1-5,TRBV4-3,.,CASSQDYGGISSGQPQHF,TGCGCCAGCAGCCAAGATTACGGGGGTATAAGCTCAGGTCAGCCCCAGCATTTT
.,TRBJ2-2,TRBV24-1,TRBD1,CATSDFDRGNTGELFF,TGTGCCACCAGTGATTTCGACAGGGGGAACACCGGGGAGCTGTTTTTT
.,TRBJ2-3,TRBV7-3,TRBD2,CASSFEWTSGSDTQYF,TGTGCCAGCAGCTTTGAATGGACTAGCGGGAGTGATACGCAGTATTTT
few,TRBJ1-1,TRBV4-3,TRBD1,CASSQGDSDGAQDTEAFF,TGCGCCAGCAGCCAAGGGGACAGTGACGGTGCCCAGGACACTGAAGCTTTCTTT
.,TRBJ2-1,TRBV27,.,CASSLISQRPSSYNEQFF,TGTGCCAGCAGTCTTATTAGCCAGCGGCCGAGCTCCTACAATGAGCAGTTCTTC
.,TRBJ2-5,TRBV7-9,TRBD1,CASNMPSGTGGERETQYF,TGTGCCAGCAACATGCCTTCCGGGACAGGGGGCGAGAGGGAGACCCAGTACTTC
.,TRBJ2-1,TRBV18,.,CASSYGQGSYNEQFF,TGTGCCAGCTCATATGGGCAGGGATCCTACAATGAGCAGTTCTTC
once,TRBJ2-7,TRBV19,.,CASRVGHTNTYEQYF,TGTGCCAGTAGGGTTGGACATACTAACACCTACGAGCAGTACTTC
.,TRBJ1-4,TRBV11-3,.,CASSSGPGKEKLFF,TGTGCCAGCAGCTCCGGGCCCGGGAAGGAAAAACTGTTTTTT
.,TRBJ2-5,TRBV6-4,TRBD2,CASSVLAASRSTQYF,TGTGCCAGCAGTGTACTAGCGGCCAGTAGATCGACCCAGTACTTC
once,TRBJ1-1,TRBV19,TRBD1,CASSGPGGIFEAFF,TGTGCCAGTAGCGGTCCAGGGGGGATTTTTGAAGCTTTCTTT
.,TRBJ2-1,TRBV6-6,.,CASSYSAPNHEQFF,TGTGCCAGCAGTTACTCGGCTCCCAATCATGAGCAGTTCTTC
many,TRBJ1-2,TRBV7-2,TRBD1,CASSLIGQGAMYGYTF,TGTGCCAGCAGCTTAATAGGACAGGGGGCGATGTATGGCTACACCTTC
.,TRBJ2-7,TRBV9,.,CASSVAPLGLEQYF,TGTGCCAGCAGCGTAGCCCCACTAGGTCTGGAGCAGTACTTC
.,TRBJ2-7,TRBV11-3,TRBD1,CASSLRGATGAGEQYF,TGTGCCAGCAGTCTTAGAGGCGCGACAGGGGCTGGGGAGCAGTACTTC
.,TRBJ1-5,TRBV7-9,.,CASSSQETGRNQPQHF,TGTGCCAGCAGCTCACAAGAGACAGGTCGCAATCAGCCCCAGCATTTT
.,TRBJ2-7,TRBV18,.,CASSPRGYISYEQYF,TGTGCCAGCTCACCAAGGGGGTACATTTCCTACGAGCAGTACTTC
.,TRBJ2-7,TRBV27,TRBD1,CASSTRDSSYEQYF,TGTGCCAGCAGTACACGGGACAGCTCCTACGAGCAGTACTTC
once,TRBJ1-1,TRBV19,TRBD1,CASSSRQGAWNTEAFF,TGTGCCAGTAGCTCCCGGCAGGGGGCTTGGAACACTGAAGCTTTCTTT
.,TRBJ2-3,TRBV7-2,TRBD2,CASSLSSSGRSDTQYF,TGTGCCAGCAGCTTATCGAGTAGCGGGAGATCAGATACGCAGTATTTT
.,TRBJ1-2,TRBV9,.,CASSAGTPINYGYTF,TGTGCCAGCAGCGCCGGGACACCGATAAACTATGGCTACACCTTC
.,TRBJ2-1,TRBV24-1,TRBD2,CATSLAGGNYNEQFF,TGTGCCACCTCACTAGCGGGAGGGAACTACAATGAGCAGTTCTTC